Listed here are 19 T cell receptor beta chains from one sample, sequenced in a study of technical replicates of blood from a few donors. TCRdb's table, derived via immunoSEQ multiplex PCR, lists solely in-frame clones and lacks some. This sample carries roughly 97,000 clones, 95% to 97% of them seen once, and the ten largest clones take about 0.39%. Input material: T cells isolated from PBMCs. The origin of the receptors is a human donor in good health.

This chain connects TRBV9 to TRBJ2-7, with 7 nucleotides matching TRBD1. CDR1 SGDLS and CDR2 YYNGEE come from the germline V gene. The trim removed 8 bases at V and 3 bases at J, leaving 11 bases unmatched. The length of the CDR3 is 14 residues. Here the CDR3 DNA reads TGTGCCAGTGGTCCAGGGGGTTCTTTCTACGAGCAGTACTTC. Translating gives CASGPGGSFYEQYF.

The genes are TRBV10-3 and TRBJ1-1, with TRBD1 matching 7 bases. Losses at the gene ends were 4 bases for V and 1 base for J; bases not matched to a gene: 0. Germline V gene lookup returns CDR1 ENHRY and CDR2 SYGVKD. The CDR3 spans 13 residues. CDR3 DNA: TGTGCCATCAGTGGACAGGGGAACACTGAAGCTTTCTTT. Translating gives CAISGQGNTEAFF.

The chain carries TRBV9 and TRBJ1-4; 10 positions agree with TRBD1. The V and J ends lost 2 bases and 7 bases, in that order; junction bases with no gene match: 5. Germline CDR1 and CDR2: SGDLS and YYNGEE. The CDR3 has 15 amino acids. The chain's CDR3 is CASSVTGTGVEKLFF. CDR3 DNA sequence: TGTGCCAGCAGCGTTACCGGGACAGGGGTTGAAAAACTGTTTTTT.

This clone appeared a single time. The J gene is TRBJ2-2, the V gene TRBV5-1; TRBD2 matches 8 bases. This CDR3 is 15 amino acids long. Per germline, CDR1 SGHRS and CDR2 YFSETQ. With V trimmed by 4 bases and J by 10 bases, 12 bases remained unmatched. DNA of the CDR3: TGCGCCAGCAGCGTAGCGGGACTAGGTCGGGAGGAGCTGTTTTTT. Amino acid sequence: CASSVAGLGREELFF.

The chain joins TRBV18 to TRBJ2-7, with TRBD1 matching over 7 bases. This CDR3 spans 14 amino acids. The V gene end was trimmed by 6 bases and the J gene end by 3 bases; junction bases not matched to a gene: 8. Germline V gene sequence: CDR1 KGHSH, CDR2 LQKENI. CDR3 bases: TGTGCCAGCTCTCAGCAGACAGGGAACTACGAGCAGTACTTC. It yields the protein CASSQQTGNYEQYF. Full variable domain (rest looked up from reference TRBV18 and TRBJ2-7): NAGVMQNPRHLVRRRGQEARLRCSPMKGHSHVYWYRQLPEEGLKFMVYLQKENIIDESGMPKERFSAEFPKEGPSILRIQQVVRGDSAAYFCASSQQTGNYEQYFGPGTRLTVT.

V is TRBV28 and J is TRBJ1-2; D call uncertain. Trimming cost V 4 bases and J 7 bases, with 13 bases left between them. Germline V gives CDR1 MDHEN, CDR2 SYDVKM. This CDR3 is 13 amino acids long. CDR3 bases: TGTGCCAGCAGTTCGGGTCGATTGAGTGGCTACACCTTC. It yields the protein CASSSGRLSGYTF.

The chain is built from TRBV7-3 and TRBJ2-3; D is undetermined. Germline assignment: CDR1 SGHTA and CDR2 FQGTGA. With 6 bases removed from V and 2 bases from J, the gap between germline ends came to 9 bases. The CDR3 consists of 13 residues. CDR3 DNA sequence: TGTGCCAGCAGGTCTCCCTACACAGATACGCAGTATTTT. It codes for CASRSPYTDTQYF.

This clone was recorded only once. The chain uses TRBV6-5 and TRBJ2-2; no clear D gene. CDR3 size: 13 residues. V lost 4 bases and J lost 7, with 10 bases in between. Germline V gene data show CDR1 as MNHEY and CDR2 as SVGAGI. CDR3 residues: CASSSTRGGELFF. The CDR3 nucleotides are TGTGCCAGCAGTTCGACCAGAGGCGGGGAGCTGTTTTTT.

This clone appeared a single time. The chain recombines TRBV19 with TRBJ2-7; tentatively, D is TRBD2 (6 bases). V shed 7 bases and J shed 5 bases, with 9 bases lying between them. This CDR3 has 11 residues. Germline CDR1 is LNHDA and CDR2 is SQIVND (reference sequence). This CDR3 is CASMEGHEQYF. In DNA form, the CDR3 reads TGTGCCAGTATGGAGGGCCACGAGCAGTACTTC.

The J gene is TRBJ2-7, the V gene TRBV7-2; 9 bases agree with TRBD2. Unmatched junction bases numbered 6, after V lost 6 bases and J lost 0 bases. This CDR3 is 15 amino acids long. Per the germline V gene, CDR1 is SGHTA and CDR2 is FQGNSA. The CDR3 reads CASRAGAGGSYEQYF. The CDR3 DNA reads TGTGCCAGCAGGGCAGGAGCGGGGGGCTCCTACGAGCAGTACTTC.

The V gene is TRBV29-1, the J gene TRBJ2-7; maybe TRBD2 (6 bases). CDR1 SQVTM and CDR2 ANQGSEA come from the germline V gene. CDR3 length: 13 amino acids. V shed 5 bases and J shed 3 bases, with 14 bases lying between them. The CDR3 loop is CSVRDGGVYEQYF. The CDR3 DNA reads TGCAGCGTTCGAGATGGCGGGGTCTACGAGCAGTACTTC.

The J gene is TRBJ2-2, the V gene TRBV12-5; 9 bases are shared with TRBD1. J lost 8 bases, V lost 6 bases, and 4 bases had no gene match. From germline, CDR1 is LGHNT and CDR2 FRNRAP. This CDR3 region has 13 residues. The CDR3 sequence is CASGKQGAGELFF. CDR3 nucleotides: TGTGCTAGTGGCAAACAGGGGGCAGGGGAGCTGTTTTTT.

The gene calls are TRBV6-1 and TRBJ2-5; 7 bases map to TRBD1. The length of the CDR3 is 13 residues. J lost 2 bases, V lost 5 bases, and 2 bases had no gene match. Germline V CDR1 and CDR2: MNHNS, SASEGT. The CDR3 DNA is TGTGCCAGCAGTCCGGGACAGCAAGAGACCCAGTACTTC. Amino acid sequence: CASSPGQQETQYF.

The chain recombines TRBV5-4 with TRBJ2-7; 9 nucleotides match TRBD1. The CDR3 runs 15 residues. Unmatched junction bases numbered 8, after V lost 4 bases and J lost 3 bases. Germline CDR1 SGHNT, CDR2 YYREEE (reference sequence). CDR3 in amino acids: CASSIDPGQGYEQYF. CDR3 nucleotides: TGTGCCAGCAGCATAGATCCGGGACAGGGCTACGAGCAGTACTTC.

DNA of the CDR3: TGTGCCAGCAGCATAACCAGTTTGAACACCGGGGAGCTGTTTTTT. Its protein is CASSITSLNTGELFF. The rearrangement links TRBV11-3 to TRBJ2-2; D is unclear. Trimming took off 5 bases at V and 1 base at J, with 11 bases between the two ends. This CDR3 region has 15 residues. Per the germline V gene, CDR1 is SGHNT and CDR2 is YENEEA.

The V call is TRBV13, the J call TRBJ2-3; D is ambiguous. The CDR3 is 13 amino acids. Germline-derived CDR1 and CDR2 are PRHDT and FYEKMQ (reference sequence). V shed 1 base and J shed 3 bases, with 5 bases lying between them. CDR3 sequence reads: CASSLDRTDTQYF. In DNA, the CDR3 is TGTGCCAGCAGCTTAGACAGAACAGATACGCAGTATTTT.

As for this clone: A junction boundary mismatches the germline segment, possibly from a read error. This chain joins TRBV5-6 and TRBJ1-2; unclear D gene. The CDR3 is 12 residues long. Germline CDR1 is SGHDT and CDR2 is YYEEEE. The CDR3 is CASSLGLPPGSF. The CDR3 coding sequence is TGTGCCAGCAGCTTGGGACTTCCACCCGGGTCGTTC. The entire variable domain, with the rest obtained from reference TRBV5-6 and TRBJ1-2, is as follows: DAGVTQSPTHLIKTRGQQVTLRCSPKSGHDTVSWYQQALGQGPQFIFQYYEEEERQRGNFPDRFSGHQFPNYSSELNVNALLLGDSALYLCASSLGLPPGSFGSGTRLTVV.

V gene TRBV5-1 combines with J gene TRBJ2-7; 7 bases agree with TRBD2. The germline V gene encodes CDR1 SGHRS and CDR2 YFSETQ. The CDR3 length is 15 residues. J gave up 3 bases and V 0 bases, and 6 bases lay outside the gene matches. In DNA form, the CDR3 reads TGCGCCAGCAGCTTGGGTGGAGGGAGGGTCTACGAGCAGTACTTC. Translation gives CASSLGGGRVYEQYF.

This rearrangement joins TRBV4-3 to TRBJ2-7; 11 bases line up with TRBD2. Trimming cost V 8 bases and J 6 bases; bases outside gene matches: 9. This CDR3 is built from 14 residues. Germline CDR1 reads LGHNA; CDR2 reads YSLEER. The CDR3 sequence is CASPPLAGEGEQYF. In nucleotides, the CDR3 is TGCGCCAGCCCCCCACTAGCGGGAGAAGGCGAGCAGTACTTC.